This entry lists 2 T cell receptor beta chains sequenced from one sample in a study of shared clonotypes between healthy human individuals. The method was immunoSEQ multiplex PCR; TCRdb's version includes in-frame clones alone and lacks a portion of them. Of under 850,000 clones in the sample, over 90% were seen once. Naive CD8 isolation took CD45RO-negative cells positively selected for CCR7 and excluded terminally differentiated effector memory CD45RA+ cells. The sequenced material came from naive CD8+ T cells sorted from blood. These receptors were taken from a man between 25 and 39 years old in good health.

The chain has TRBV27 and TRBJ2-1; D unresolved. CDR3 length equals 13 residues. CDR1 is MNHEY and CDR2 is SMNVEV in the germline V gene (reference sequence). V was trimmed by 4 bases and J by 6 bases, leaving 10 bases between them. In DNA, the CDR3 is TGTGCCAGCAGTTCGTTCGTCCCCAATGAGCAGTTCTTC. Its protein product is CASSSFVPNEQFF.

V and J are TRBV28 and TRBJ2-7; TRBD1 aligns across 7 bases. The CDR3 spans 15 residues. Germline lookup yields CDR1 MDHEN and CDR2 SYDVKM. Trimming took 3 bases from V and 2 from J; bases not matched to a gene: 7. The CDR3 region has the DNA TGTGCCAGCAGTTTCGCCGGGACAGACCCCTACGAGCAGTACTTC. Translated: CASSFAGTDPYEQYF. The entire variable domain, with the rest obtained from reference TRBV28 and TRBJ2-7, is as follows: DVKVTQSSRYLVKRTGEKVFLECVQDMDHENMFWYRQDPGLGLRLIYFSYDVKMKEKGDIPEGYSVSREKKERFSLILESASTNQTSMYLCASSFAGTDPYEQYFGPGTRLTVT.